Listed below are T cell receptor beta chains from one sample, sequenced in a study of blood T cell repertoires in COVID-19. Sequenced by immunoSEQ multiplex PCR; TCRdb stores in-frame clones only, minus some. This table has 110,000 or so clones, approximately 84% appearing once. Input material: peripheral blood. The receptors were gathered from a man aged 40-50 years with acute or convalescent COVID-19. Both conserved end residues are part of each CDR3. The D gene is left open where the match is weak. A clone size is listed for some rows: how often the clone was seen (once, few, many), or a class if it is expanded.

CDR3 length	J gene	D gene	clone size	V gene	CDR3 DNA	CDR3 protein
17	TRBJ2-5	TRBD1	NA	TRBV9	TGTGCCAGCAGCGTAGGGTTGGGGGACAGGGGGCAGGAGACCCAGTACTTC	CASSVGLGDRGQETQYF
11	TRBJ2-1	NA	NA	TRBV29-1	TGCAGCGTTACGCGCGGGGTTGAGCAGTTCTTC	CSVTRGVEQFF
14	TRBJ2-5	TRBD2	NA	TRBV6-5	TGTGCCAGCAGCCGCGGACTAGTCGGGGAGACCCAGTACTTC	CASSRGLVGETQYF
14	TRBJ1-2	TRBD1	NA	TRBV5-6	TGTGCCAGCCGAACGACAGGGGCCGACTATGGCTACACCTTC	CASRTTGADYGYTF
14	TRBJ1-1	NA	NA	TRBV18	TGTGCCAGCTCACCACCCGGCCAGGGAGGTACGGCTTTCTTT	CASSPPGQGGTAFF
14	TRBJ2-7	NA	NA	TRBV2	TGTGCCAGCAGTCGACAGGAGAGAAACTACGAGCAGTACTTC	CASSRQERNYEQYF
15	TRBJ2-7	TRBD1	NA	TRBV27	TGTGCCAGCAGGAGTCAGGGGGCGAAGATCAACGAGCAGTACTTC	CASRSQGAKINEQYF
15	TRBJ2-7	TRBD2	NA	TRBV11-3	TGTGCCAGCAGCCCTAGCGGTCCCGCCAGGGCCGAGCAGTACTTC	CASSPSGPARAEQYF
18	TRBJ2-2	TRBD2	few	TRBV3-1/TRBV3-2	TGTGCCAGCAGCCTCGGACTAGCGGGGGGGTCCCACACCGGGGAGCTGTTTTTT	CASSLGLAGGSHTGELFF
15	TRBJ2-7	TRBD1	NA	TRBV4-1	TGCGCCAGCAGCCGATCCACGGGACAGAACTACGAGCAGTACTTC	CASSRSTGQNYEQYF
14	TRBJ1-1	NA	few	TRBV5-1	TGCGCCAGCAGCCCCCAGGGAGGGAACACTGAAGCTTTCTTT	CASSPQGGNTEAFF
16	TRBJ1-5	NA	NA	TRBV19	TGTGCCAGTAGTATCCCTTGGGGAGGGGGCAATCAGCCCCAGCATTTT	CASSIPWGGGNQPQHF
23	TRBJ1-5	TRBD1	NA	TRBV10-1	TGCGCCAGCAGTGTCTGTAGTCGAAATAGCCCCCGCCGAGACAGGGATAGCAATCAGCCCCAGCATTTT	CASSVCSRNSPRRDRDSNQPQHF
15	TRBJ1-6	TRBD1	NA	TRBV5-1	TGCGCCAGCAGAGACACAACAGGGGGGAATTCACCCCTCCACTTT	CASRDTTGGNSPLHF
15	TRBJ2-7	TRBD2	NA	TRBV7-6	TGTGCCAGCAGCTCCGGACTAGCGGGGGTCTACGAGCAGTACTTC	CASSSGLAGVYEQYF
14	TRBJ1-3	NA	NA	TRBV6-5	TGTGCCAGCAGAGGCAGGGTCGCTGGAAACACCATATATTTT	CASRGRVAGNTIYF
15	TRBJ1-6	TRBD1	NA	TRBV27	TGTGCCAGCAGTGGCGGGACAGGGGGCAATTCACCCCTCCACTTT	CASSGGTGGNSPLHF
15	TRBJ2-2	NA	NA	TRBV4-3	TGCGCCAGCAGCCAAGGGACAGCGTACACCGGGGAGCTGTTTTTT	CASSQGTAYTGELFF
14	TRBJ2-5	TRBD2	NA	TRBV7-2	TGTGCCAGCAGCTTAGCAGGACTAGAGGGGACCCAGTACTTC	CASSLAGLEGTQYF
14	TRBJ2-7	TRBD1	NA	TRBV24-1	TGTGCCACCAGTGATCGGACAGGGGGCGGCGAGCAGTACTTC	CATSDRTGGGEQYF
14	TRBJ2-3	TRBD1	NA	TRBV7-9	TGTGCCAGCAGTTCCGGGACAGCCACAGATACGCAGTATTTT	CASSSGTATDTQYF
15	TRBJ2-5	NA	NA	TRBV4-1	TGCGCCAGCAGCCAAGCCCTCCGACAGCAAGAGACCCAGTACTTC	CASSQALRQQETQYF
12	TRBJ2-1	TRBD2	NA	TRBV10-2	TGCGCCAGCGGAACGGGAGGGAATGAGCAGTTCTTC	CASGTGGNEQFF
15	TRBJ2-3	TRBD2	NA	TRBV5-1	TGCGCCAGCAGCTTCTACGGGGGGGCGGCAGATACGCAGTATTTT	CASSFYGGAADTQYF
15	TRBJ1-3	NA	NA	TRBV5-1	TGCGCCAGCAGCGTCGGACAGAGCTCTGGAAACACCATATATTTT	CASSVGQSSGNTIYF
15	TRBJ1-2	NA	NA	TRBV6-5	TGTGCCAGCAGGGAGACAGGACAAGCTAACTATGGCTACACCTTC	CASRETGQANYGYTF
15	TRBJ2-7	TRBD1	NA	TRBV19	TGTGCCAGTAGGAAACACGGGACAGGGGAATTCGAGCAGTACTTC	CASRKHGTGEFEQYF
15	TRBJ2-7	TRBD2	NA	TRBV7-2	TGTGCCAGCAGCTTAGGGGCTAGCGGGTCCTACGAGCAGTACTTC	CASSLGASGSYEQYF
14	TRBJ2-3	TRBD1	NA	TRBV19	TGTGCCAGTAAGCGGACAGGGCTCACAGATACGCAGTATTTT	CASKRTGLTDTQYF
14	TRBJ2-7	TRBD1	once	TRBV29-1	TGCAGCGTTGAGTCGGGACAGGGAAGCTACGAGCAGTACTTC	CSVESGQGSYEQYF
16	TRBJ2-6	TRBD1	NA	TRBV18	TGTGCCAGCTCACCGTACAGGGGGCCTGGGGCCAACGTCCTGACTTTC	CASSPYRGPGANVLTF
14	TRBJ2-3	NA	few	TRBV6-2/TRBV6-3	TGTGCCAGCAGTTACTGGAAGGGAGTCGATACGCAGTATTTT	CASSYWKGVDTQYF
13	TRBJ2-3	NA	NA	TRBV19	TGTGCCAGTAGTATCGAGAGCGGAGATACGCAGTATTTT	CASSIESGDTQYF
13	TRBJ2-5	TRBD2	NA	TRBV2	TGTGCCAGCAACCGGGGGGTAGGGGAGACCCAGTACTTC	CASNRGVGETQYF
15	TRBJ1-3	TRBD1	once	TRBV30	TGTGCCTGGAGTAATGACAGGGGCTCGGGAAACACCATATATTTT	CAWSNDRGSGNTIYF
16	TRBJ2-1	NA	NA	TRBV25-1	TGTGCCAGCAGCCATACTCAGGGGAATACCTACAATGAGCAGTTCTTC	CASSHTQGNTYNEQFF
13	TRBJ1-2	NA	once	TRBV5-1	TGCGCCAGCAGCTTCGAGGCAGGGAATGGCTACACCTTC	CASSFEAGNGYTF
12	TRBJ2-3	NA	NA	TRBV7-9	TGTGCCAGCAGCTCCGGCACAGATACGCAGTATTTT	CASSSGTDTQYF
13	TRBJ2-7	NA	NA	TRBV30	TGTGCCTGGAGTGGCGGACACGACTACGAGCAGTACTTC	CAWSGGHDYEQYF